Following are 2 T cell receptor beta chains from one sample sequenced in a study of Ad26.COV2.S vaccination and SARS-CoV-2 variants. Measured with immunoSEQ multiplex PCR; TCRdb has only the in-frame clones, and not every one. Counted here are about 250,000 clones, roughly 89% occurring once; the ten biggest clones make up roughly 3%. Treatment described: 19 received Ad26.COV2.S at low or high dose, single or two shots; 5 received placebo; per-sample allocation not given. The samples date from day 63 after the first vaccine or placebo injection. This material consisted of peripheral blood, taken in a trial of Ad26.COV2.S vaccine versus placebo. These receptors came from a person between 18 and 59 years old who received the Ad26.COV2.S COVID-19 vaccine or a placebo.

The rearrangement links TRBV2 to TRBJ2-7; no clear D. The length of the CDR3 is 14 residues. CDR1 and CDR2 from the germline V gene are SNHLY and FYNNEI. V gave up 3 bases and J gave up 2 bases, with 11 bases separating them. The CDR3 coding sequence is TGTGCCAGCAGTGAGAGTATTATCGCCTACGAGCAGTACTTC. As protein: CASSESIIAYEQYF. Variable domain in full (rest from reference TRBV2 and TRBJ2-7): EPEVTQTPSHQVTQMGQEVILRCVPISNHLYFYWYRQILGQKVEFLVSFYNNEISEKSEIFDDQFSVERPDGSNFTLKIRSTKLEDSAMYFCASSESIIAYEQYFGPGTRLTVT.

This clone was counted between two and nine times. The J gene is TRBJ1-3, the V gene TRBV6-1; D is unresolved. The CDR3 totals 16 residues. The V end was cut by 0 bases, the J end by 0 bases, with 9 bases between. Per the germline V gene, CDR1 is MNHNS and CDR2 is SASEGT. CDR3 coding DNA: TGTGCCAGCAGTGAAGCGGTACGGTCCTCTGGAAACACCATATATTTT. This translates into CASSEAVRSSGNTIYF.